The clone carrying this T cell receptor (beta chain) showed up just once. Its target is unknown. Some clones are missing from TCRdb's copy, which holds only in-frame ones; the method was immunoSEQ multiplex PCR. The sample has over 150,000 clones; roughly 92% are singletons. This CDR3 contains 18 residues. Germline CDR1 reads LNHNV; CDR2 reads YYDKDF (reference sequence). V trimming: 0 bases; J trimming: 3 bases; junction bases outside the gene matches: 10. These data are taken from a study of OX40 agonist ivuxolimab in advanced cancers. Study-wide context: From roughly 20 to 90 years was the age range, with a mean of approximately 58 years, and around 83% were male.

Study findings and constraints: Specificity for antigen went undetermined in the expanded peripheral T cells. Circulating CD4+ and CD8+ T cells showed clonal expansion by week 6 at 0.1 to 3.0 mg/kg.

Specimen: CD4+ or CD8+ T cells sorted from blood, collected in a trial of the OX40 agonist ivuxolimab. The clonotype comes from an adult with an advanced solid tumor such as melanoma, head and neck, liver or kidney cancer. The V call is TRBV15, the J call TRBJ2-5, with 10 bases fitting TRBD1. This chain's CDR3 is CATSRDLKMGTGEETQYF. CDR3 coding DNA: TGTGCCACCAGCAGAGATCTTAAAATGGGGACAGGGGAAGAGACCCAGTACTTC.